This TCR beta chain is drawn from a study of beta chain features in type 1 diabetes. The V gene lost 7 bases and the J gene lost 4 bases, with 11 bases spanning the gap. The germline V gene encodes CDR1 DFQATT and CDR2 SNEGSKA (reference sequence). CDR3 length equals 11 residues. General study results and limits: Because the template was cDNA, high-expressing cells might be over-represented. Significant though moderate, a shortening of TCRB CDR3s appeared in all four CD4+ subsets of Type 1 diabetes patients.

The sample holds a few counts of this clone. Its antigen is undetermined. cDNA synthesis used the whole RNA isolate, giving expressed TCRB sequences. Sequencing was performed with immunoSEQ multiplex PCR; in TCRdb, only in-frame clones are kept and a portion is missing. The repertoire holds almost 350,000 clones, with about 18% as singletons. Over 95% purity was reached by all sorted populations. The TCR comes from a woman younger than 35 in good health. V is TRBV20-1 and J is TRBJ2-7; D perhaps matches TRBD1 (5 bases). Material: naive CD4+ T cells from blood. The CDR3 region is CSVRGQYEQYF. As DNA, the CDR3 is TGCAGTGTTAGGGGCCAGTACGAGCAGTACTTC.